The clone carrying this T cell receptor (beta chain) has ten or more counts. Its antigen is as yet unknown. The sample belongs to a study of T cell repertoires in cytomegalovirus infection. Turning to the study itself: Public signatures in TCR beta pointed to CMV infection and matching HLA type. Findings and limits, study-wide: Summed frequency of public TCR beta families distinguished CMV carriers with the relevant HLA.

Germline V gene lookup returns CDR1 SGHTA and CDR2 FQGNSA. This CDR3 contains 15 residues. The V and J ends lost 5 bases and 2 bases, in that order; junction bases with no gene match: 7. Via MiXCR, TCRdb re-called the reads, giving one row per CDR3 protein. The profile shows over 250,000 distinct CDR3 sequences, approximately 22% of them singletons. This specimen consisted of cultured PBMCs, obtained from culture after CMV antigen stimulation. The TCR comes from a human donor in good health (CMV status not recorded). Some clones in this sample may be carry-over from other donors' samples. V gene TRBV7-2 combines with J gene TRBJ2-7, with TRBD2 matching 9 bases. The CDR3 spells CASSPRTSATYEQYF. The DNA of the CDR3 is TGTGCCAGCAGCCCACGGACTAGCGCCACCTACGAGCAGTACTTC.